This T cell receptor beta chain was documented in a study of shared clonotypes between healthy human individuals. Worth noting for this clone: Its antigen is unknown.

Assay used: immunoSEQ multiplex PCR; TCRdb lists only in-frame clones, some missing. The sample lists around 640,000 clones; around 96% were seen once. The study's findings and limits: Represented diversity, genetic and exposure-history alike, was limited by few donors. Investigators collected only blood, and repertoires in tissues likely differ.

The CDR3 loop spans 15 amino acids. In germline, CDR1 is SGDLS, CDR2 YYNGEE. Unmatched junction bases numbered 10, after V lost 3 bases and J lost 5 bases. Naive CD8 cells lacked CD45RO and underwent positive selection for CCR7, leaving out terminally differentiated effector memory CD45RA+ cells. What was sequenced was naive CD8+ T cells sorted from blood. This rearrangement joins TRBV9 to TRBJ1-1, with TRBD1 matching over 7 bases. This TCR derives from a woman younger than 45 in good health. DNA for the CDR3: TGTGCCAGCAGCGCCCTTTTACAGGGGAGGACTGAAGCTTTCTTT. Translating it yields CASSALLQGRTEAFF.